Below, 23 T cell receptor beta chains from the same sample are listed, as sequenced in a study of T cell repertoires in cytomegalovirus infection. One entry per CDR3 protein results from TCRdb running MiXCR on the reads. Of a few hundred thousand distinct CDR3 sequences in the sample, under 20% are singletons; the top ten hold about 12%. Sequenced input: PBMCs. Receptors originate from a human donor in good health (CMV status not recorded). Some clones in this sample may be carry-over from other donors' samples.

This clonotype was recorded many times. The J gene is TRBJ1-1, the V gene TRBV25-1, with 12 bases fitting TRBD1. Germline V gene lookup returns CDR1 MGHDK and CDR2 SYGVNS. V gave up 6 bases and J gave up 4 bases; unmatched junction bases: 12. The CDR3 covers 17 residues. The CDR3 nucleotides are TGTGCCAGCAGAGAAAGAGGGACAGGGGGCTCAGGCACTGAAGCTTTCTTT. Protein sequence: CASRERGTGGSGTEAFF.

The rearrangement uses TRBV6-5 and TRBJ1-1; 9 bases fit TRBD1. Germline trimming cut 3 bases from V and 4 bases from J; bases unmatched to any gene: 9. The CDR3 contains 16 residues. From germline, CDR1 is MNHEY and CDR2 SVGAGI. The CDR3 sequence is CASSYSYRGLSTEAFF. CDR3 nucleotide sequence: TGTGCCAGCAGTTATTCGTACAGGGGGCTTAGCACTGAAGCTTTCTTT.

The chain employs TRBV10-3 and TRBJ1-5; the D is unclear. The germline gives CDR1 ENHRY, CDR2 SYGVKD. V lost 4 bases and J lost 0, with 16 bases in between. The CDR3 extends over 17 amino acids. The CDR3 is CAISGGTSDRSNQPQHF. The CDR3 DNA is TGTGCCATCAGTGGGGGAACCTCGGACCGTAGCAATCAGCCCCAGCATTTT.

This clonotype was counted only a few times. The chain is built from TRBV19 and TRBJ1-2, with unresolved D. The CDR3 extends over 13 amino acids. V was cut by 3 bases and J by 1 base, with 6 bases left in between. The germline V gene has CDR1 LNHDA and CDR2 SQIVND (reference sequence). CDR3 bases: TGTGCCAGTAGTATGGATCGTAACTATGGCTACACCTTC. Its protein product is CASSMDRNYGYTF.

This clonotype was picked up many times. This chain links TRBV7-2 with TRBJ1-4; D call uncertain. The length of the CDR3 is 15 residues. Germline V gene data show CDR1 as SGHTA and CDR2 as FQGNSA. Trimming stripped 1 base from V and 4 bases from J, with 10 bases between. The CDR3 protein is CASSLEDAGNEKLFF. DNA of the CDR3: TGTGCCAGCAGCTTAGAGGACGCTGGTAATGAAAAACTGTTTTTT.

The V gene is TRBV12-3 or TRBV12-4, the J gene TRBJ1-1; 9 nucleotides align to TRBD1. The CDR3 sequence is 15 residues long. The trim removed 5 bases at V and 6 bases at J, leaving 10 bases unmatched. This CDR3 is CASSRPGTGRAEAFF. The CDR3 nucleotides read TGTGCCAGCAGTCGGCCGGGGACAGGGCGAGCTGAAGCTTTCTTT.

This clonotype was found many times. The V call is TRBV7-6, the J call TRBJ1-3, with no clear D. Trimming cost V 8 bases and J 1 base, with 9 bases left between them. The CDR3 is made up of 13 amino acids. CDR1 and CDR2 from the germline V gene are SGHVS and FNYEAQ. The CDR3 nucleotides read TGTGCCAGCGGGGAGGGATCTGGAAACACCATATATTTT. Protein: CASGEGSGNTIYF.

The chain uses TRBV19 and TRBJ2-1; maybe TRBD2 (6 bases). The CDR3 has 12 amino acids. Looked up from germline, CDR1 is LNHDA and CDR2 is SQIVND (reference sequence). V shed 6 bases and J shed 9 bases, with 12 bases lying between them. The CDR3: CASSHSGREQFF. The CDR3 nucleotides are TGTGCCAGTAGCCACAGCGGGCGTGAGCAGTTCTTC.

The chain couples TRBV20-1 to TRBJ1-1; 10 bases align to TRBD1. V lost 6 bases to trimming and J lost 3 bases; unmatched junction nucleotides: 1. Germline V gives CDR1 DFQATT, CDR2 SNEGSKA (reference sequence). The CDR3 is 12 amino acids. The CDR3 reads CSAGTGDTEAFF. CDR3 nucleotide sequence: TGCAGTGCGGGGACAGGGGACACTGAAGCTTTCTTT.

This clonotype was detected a few times. The chain couples TRBV28 to TRBJ2-1; no clear D gene. The V and J ends lost 3 bases and 4 bases respectively, with 7 bases between them. CDR3 length: 13 residues. Germline CDR1 and CDR2: MDHEN and SYDVKM. CDR3 nucleotides: TGTGCCAGCAGTTTCCGGGTGTACAATGAGCAGTTCTTC. Translated: CASSFRVYNEQFF.

This clonotype was seen a few times. The rearrangement links TRBV7-9 to TRBJ1-6; D ambiguous. Trimming took off 5 bases at V and 7 bases at J, with 15 bases between the two ends. CDR3 size: 15 residues. The germline gives CDR1 SEHNR, CDR2 FQNEAQ (reference sequence). The CDR3 sequence is CASSDIPVANSPLHF. For the CDR3, the DNA is TGTGCCAGCAGCGACATCCCGGTGGCGAATTCACCCCTCCACTTT. The full variable domain, rest sourced from reference TRBV7-9 and TRBJ1-6, is DTGVSQNPRHKITKRGQNVTFRCDPISEHNRLYWYRQTLGQGPEFLTYFQNEAQLEKSRLLSDRFSAERPKGSFSTLEIQRTEQGDSAMYLCASSDIPVANSPLHFGNGTRLTVT.

This clonotype was detected many times. The chain joins TRBV5-1 to TRBJ2-4, with D possibly being TRBD2 (5 bases). V was clipped by 2 bases and J by 7 bases, with 16 bases between them. There are 15 residues in the CDR3. Germline V gene lookup returns CDR1 SGHRS and CDR2 YFSETQ. The CDR3, as DNA: TGCGCCAGCAGCTTTGTTGCGGGCTCGAGGAACATTCAGTACTTC. Translated, it gives CASSFVAGSRNIQYF. The complete variable domain, with remaining parts taken from reference TRBV5-1 and TRBJ2-4, reads KAGVTQTPRYLIKTRGQQVTLSCSPISGHRSVSWYQQTPGQGLQFLFEYFSETQRNKGNFPGRFSGRQFSNSRSEMNVSTLELGDSALYLCASSFVAGSRNIQYFGAGTRLSVL.

This clonotype was recorded many times. The rearrangement uses TRBV7-2 and TRBJ2-7, with TRBD1 matching over 9 bases. V shed 3 bases and J 2 bases; nucleotides not matched to a gene: 5. CDR1 is SGHTA, CDR2 FQGNSA, per germline. The CDR3 is 15 amino acids. The CDR3 DNA is TGTGCCAGCAGCTTGACACGGGACAGGGCCTACGAGCAGTACTTC. Protein sequence: CASSLTRDRAYEQYF.

The chain couples TRBV7-2 to TRBJ1-1; tentative D call: TRBD1 (6 bases). The CDR3 covers 14 residues. Germline V lookup: CDR1 SGHTA, CDR2 FQGNSA. V lost 8 bases, J lost 6 bases, and 19 bases lay in between. In nucleotides, the CDR3 is TGTGCCAGCGGCTGGGGGGGCGCAGGTTCTGAAGCTTTCTTT. As protein: CASGWGGAGSEAFF. Variable domain in full (rest from reference TRBV7-2 and TRBJ1-1): GAGVSQSPSNKVTEKGKDVELRCDPISGHTALYWYRQSLGQGLEFLIYFQGNSAPDKSGLPSDRFSAERTGGSVSTLTIQRTQQEDSAVYLCASGWGGAGSEAFFGQGTRLTVV.

The sample holds many counts of this clonotype. The chain links TRBV7-6 to TRBJ1-6; 7 nucleotides align to TRBD1. V lost 5 bases, J lost 7 bases, and 8 bases stayed unmatched. The length of the CDR3 is 15 residues. Germline-derived CDR1 and CDR2 are SGHVS and FNYEAQ. The CDR3 is CASSRQQGRNSPLHF. CDR3 sequence (DNA): TGTGCCAGCAGCCGACAACAGGGGAGGAATTCACCCCTCCACTTT.

V and J are TRBV20-1 and TRBJ1-2; TRBD1 matches 9 bases. V dropped 5 bases and J dropped 8; count of bases not matched to a gene: 12. Germline lookup yields CDR1 DFQATT and CDR2 SNEGSKA (reference sequence). CDR3 size: 14 residues. The CDR3 is CSASAGTGWGGYTF. As DNA, the CDR3 is TGCAGTGCTTCAGCCGGGACAGGGTGGGGCGGCTACACCTTC.

This clonotype was picked up a small number of times. The rearrangement joins TRBV20-1 to TRBJ2-7; 10 bases are shared with TRBD1. Trimming cost V 5 bases and J 2 bases; bases outside gene matches: 6. The germline V gene encodes CDR1 DFQATT and CDR2 SNEGSKA (reference sequence). This CDR3 has 14 amino acids. The CDR3 nucleotides read TGCAGTGCTCCGCGGACAGGGGGAACCTACGAGCAGTACTTC. This translates into CSAPRTGGTYEQYF.

This clonotype was observed many times. CDR3 sequence reads: CASSPYGQYGPGYTF. DNA for the CDR3: TGTGCCAGCAGTCCTTACGGACAGTACGGACCCGGCTACACCTTC. The rearrangement uses TRBV27 and TRBJ1-2; tentative D call: TRBD1 (6 bases). CDR1 MNHEY and CDR2 SMNVEV come from the germline V gene (reference sequence). V was clipped by 5 bases and J by 8 bases, with 21 bases between them. The CDR3 runs to 15 residues.

This clonotype was counted many times. The rearrangement joins TRBV19 to TRBJ1-6; D gene ambiguous. Trimming removed 7 bases at V and 6 bases at J, with 7 bases between. The CDR3 has 12 residues. Germline V gives CDR1 LNHDA, CDR2 SQIVND (reference sequence). The CDR3 region has the DNA TGTGCCAGTACGACCGGTAATTCACCCCTCCACTTT. It translates to CASTTGNSPLHF.

This sequence joins TRBV2 and TRBJ2-1; D might be TRBD1 or TRBD2, each matching 5 bases. Trimming shortened V by 4 bases and J by 7 bases, and 8 bases separated the two germline ends. Germline V gene sequence: CDR1 SNHLY, CDR2 FYNNEI. This CDR3 spans 12 amino acids. The CDR3 nucleotides are TGTGCCAGCAGTGTGTGGGGGAATGAGCAGTTCTTC. As protein: CASSVWGNEQFF.

This clonotype was seen many times. The chain employs TRBV12-3 or TRBV12-4 and TRBJ2-7; 8 nucleotides match TRBD1. V lost 1 base, J lost 2 bases, and 1 base stayed unmatched. This CDR3 spans 14 amino acids. The CDR3 is CASSLGTGTYEQYF. The CDR3 DNA reads TGTGCCAGCAGTTTAGGGACAGGGACCTACGAGCAGTACTTC.

This rearrangement joins TRBV7-2 to TRBJ1-1; no clear D gene. This CDR3 region has 14 residues. Germline loops: CDR1 SGHTA, CDR2 FQGNSA. Trimming removed 2 bases at V and 1 base at J, with 8 bases between. The CDR3 protein is CASSLPIRNTEAFF. CDR3 nucleotide sequence: TGTGCCAGCAGCTTACCCATTAGGAACACTGAAGCTTTCTTT.

The chain uses TRBV5-4 and TRBJ1-5; possibly TRBD1 for D (5 bases). Trimming took off 2 bases at V and 5 bases at J, with 11 bases between the two ends. This CDR3 has 14 residues. In germline, CDR1 is SGHNT, CDR2 YYREEE (reference sequence). CDR3 residues: CASSFGTGDQPQHF. The CDR3 nucleotides read TGTGCCAGCAGCTTCGGGACGGGGGATCAGCCCCAGCATTTT. Complete variable domain (other parts from reference TRBV5-4 and TRBJ1-5): ETGVTQSPTHLIKTRGQQVTLRCSSQSGHNTVSWYQQALGQGPQFIFQYYREEENGRGNFPPRFSGLQFPNYSSELNVNALELDDSALYLCASSFGTGDQPQHFGDGTRLSIL.